This section outlines one T cell receptor (beta chain) sequence together with its context. The entry originates in a study of blood T cell repertoires in COVID-19. Study information: Samples came from the United States, Italy and Spain, spanning acute and convalescent COVID-19.

Germline V gene lookup returns CDR1 SQVTM and CDR2 ANQGSEA. CDR3 length: 15 residues. Deletions cut 5 bases from V and 2 bases from J, with 19 bases between. Only in-frame clones appear in the TCRdb table, and some are missing; sequencing was by immunoSEQ multiplex PCR. The sample comprises 45,000 to 60,000 clones, around 83% of which are singletons, and about 2% rests with the top ten. Material for sequencing was peripheral blood. The sequence derives from a woman aged 60 to 75 with acute or convalescent COVID-19. V usage is TRBV29-1 and J usage is TRBJ2-7, with D possibly TRBD2 on 6 matching bases. The CDR3 sequence is CSVKTGTVTTYEQYF. Written as DNA, the CDR3 is TGCAGCGTTAAAACCGGGACTGTGACTACCTACGAGCAGTACTTC.